Listed below are T cell receptor beta chains from one sample, sequenced in a study of identical twins. TCRdb re-called the 5' RACE reads through MiXCR, storing one row per CDR3 protein. The sample has roughly 1.6 million distinct CDR3 sequences; about 32% are singletons. Sample: cord blood. These receptors all stem from a newborn girl in good health. The CDR3 runs from the conserved cysteine through the conserved F or W. The order of the fields is clone size, J gene, D gene, V gene, CDR3 protein, CDR3 DNA. A D gene is named only where the DNA matches it firmly. Clone size, where shown, is once, few, many, or a class for clones that have expanded.

abundance: NA
j_gene: TRBJ2-5
d_gene: NA
v_gene: TRBV27
CDR3aa: CASKGGKVTQYF
CDR3nt: TGTGCCAGCAAAGGTGGGAAGGTGACCCAGTACTTC

abundance: few
j_gene: TRBJ2-1
d_gene: NA
v_gene: TRBV9
CDR3aa: CASSAGGGRLYNEQFF
CDR3nt: TGTGCCAGCAGCGCCGGGGGCGGCAGACTCTACAATGAGCAGTTCTTC

abundance: NA
j_gene: TRBJ2-1
d_gene: NA
v_gene: TRBV11-2
CDR3aa: CASSLYVFEQFF
CDR3nt: TGTGCCAGCAGCTTATATGTTTTTGAGCAGTTCTTC

abundance: few
j_gene: TRBJ2-7
d_gene: NA
v_gene: TRBV5-1
CDR3aa: CASSLGPGTNYEQYF
CDR3nt: TGCGCCAGCAGCTTGGGGCCGGGGACCAACTACGAGCAGTACTTC

abundance: NA
j_gene: TRBJ1-6
d_gene: NA
v_gene: TRBV4-2
CDR3aa: CASSQALQGFSPLHF
CDR3nt: TGTGCCAGCAGCCAAGCTCTCCAGGGGTTCTCACCCCTCCACTTT

abundance: few
j_gene: TRBJ1-4
d_gene: NA
v_gene: TRBV19
CDR3aa: CASRDPRDLLFATNEKLFF
CDR3nt: TGTGCCAGCCGCGACCCCAGGGACCTCCTGTTTGCAACTAATGAAAAACTGTTTTTT

abundance: NA
j_gene: TRBJ1-1
d_gene: NA
v_gene: TRBV12-3/TRBV12-4
CDR3aa: CASSLRRGVTEAFF
CDR3nt: TGTGCCAGCAGTTTACGCAGGGGAGTCACTGAAGCTTTCTTT

abundance: NA
j_gene: TRBJ2-1
d_gene: TRBD2
v_gene: TRBV5-5
CDR3aa: CASSLKVRTGLAGGEQFF
CDR3nt: TGTGCCAGCAGCTTGAAAGTCCGAACGGGACTAGCGGGCGGGGAGCAGTTCTTC

abundance: NA
j_gene: TRBJ2-1
d_gene: TRBD1
v_gene: TRBV20-1
CDR3aa: CSASTGTGRYEQFF
CDR3nt: TGCAGTGCTAGCACCGGGACAGGGCGGTATGAGCAGTTCTTC

abundance: few
j_gene: TRBJ2-3
d_gene: TRBD2
v_gene: TRBV28
CDR3aa: CASSYSGSGYTQYF
CDR3nt: TGTGCCAGCAGCTATAGCGGGTCCGGTTATACGCAGTATTTT

abundance: NA
j_gene: TRBJ2-4
d_gene: NA
v_gene: TRBV12-1
CDR3aa: CASSFEGTLAKSIQYF
CDR3nt: TGTGCCAGCAGCTTTGAGGGCACCCTAGCCAAAAGCATTCAGTACTTC

abundance: many
j_gene: TRBJ2-1
d_gene: TRBD2
v_gene: TRBV4-2
CDR3aa: CASSQGLAGMYNEQFF
CDR3nt: TGTGCCAGCAGCCAAGGACTAGCGGGGATGTACAATGAGCAGTTCTTC

abundance: few
j_gene: TRBJ2-3
d_gene: NA
v_gene: TRBV11-3
CDR3aa: CASSSGRLADTQYF
CDR3nt: TGTGCCAGCAGCTCCGGTCGTTTGGCAGATACGCAGTATTTT